These 23 T cell receptor beta chains came from one sample sequenced in a study of blood T cell repertoires in COVID-19. Sequencing used immunoSEQ multiplex PCR; TCRdb keeps in-frame clones, though not all of them. Of roughly 170,000 clones listed, around four fifths are singletons. The sequencing input was PBMCs or T cells enriched from blood (not recorded which). Source of these receptors: a woman aged 45-65 years who had recovered from COVID-19.

This clone showed up just once. The gene calls are TRBV5-4 and TRBJ2-3; weak D call: TRBD2 (5 bases). There are 14 residues in the CDR3. The V gene lost 5 bases and the J gene lost 3 bases, with 13 bases spanning the gap. Germline V gene lookup returns CDR1 SGHNT and CDR2 YYREEE (reference sequence). CDR3 in amino acids: CASRIGLVTDTQYF. The CDR3 coding sequence is TGTGCCAGCAGAATCGGACTGGTAACAGATACGCAGTATTTT.

The rearrangement uses TRBV5-1 and TRBJ2-3; 9 nucleotides align to TRBD2. Trimming took 5 bases from V and 4 from J; bases not matched to a gene: 11. The CDR3 is 16 residues long. CDR1 SGHRS and CDR2 YFSETQ come from the germline V gene. The CDR3 protein is CASSFNAGGRSDTQYF. CDR3 sequence (DNA): TGCGCCAGCAGTTTTAACGCGGGGGGGCGGTCAGATACGCAGTATTTT.

The gene calls are TRBV21-1 and TRBJ1-2. TRBV21-1 represents a pseudogene. The CDR3 has 15 residues. CDR3 sequence (DNA): TGTGCCAGCAGCAAAATTGCGCCGACTAACTATGGCTACACCTTC. This encodes CASSKIAPTNYGYTF.

The V call is TRBV11-2, the J call TRBJ2-5; the match to TRBD2 covers 11 bases. Unmatched junction bases numbered 7, after V lost 0 bases and J lost 4 bases. The germline V gene has CDR1 SGHAT and CDR2 FQNNGV. The CDR3 extends over 17 amino acids. CDR3 sequence (DNA): TGTGCCAGCAGCTTAGAGGCTAGCGGGGGGATGGGAGAGACCCAGTACTTC. Its translation is CASSLEASGGMGETQYF. Variable domain in full (rest from reference TRBV11-2 and TRBJ2-5): EAGVAQSPRYKIIEKRQSVAFWCNPISGHATLYWYQQILGQGPKLLIQFQNNGVVDDSQLPKDRFSAERLKGVDSTLKIQPAKLEDSAVYLCASSLEASGGMGETQYFGPGTRLLVL.

The V gene is TRBV30, the J gene TRBJ1-1; D not certain. Trimming stripped 3 bases from V and 3 bases from J, with 11 bases between. The germline V gene has CDR1 GTSNPN and CDR2 SVGIG (reference sequence). The CDR3 loop spans 13 amino acids. The CDR3 is CAWRGDLDTEAFF. DNA of the CDR3: TGTGCCTGGAGGGGCGACCTGGACACTGAAGCTTTCTTT.

CDR3 loop: CASSLENRVGYGYTF. CDR3 DNA: TGTGCCAGCAGCTTAGAGAACAGGGTGGGCTATGGCTACACCTTC. The gene calls are TRBV7-6 and TRBJ1-2; D is perhaps TRBD1 (6 bases). V lost 1 base to trimming and J lost 4 bases, with 13 bases between them. This CDR3 contains 15 residues. Looked up from germline, CDR1 is SGHVS and CDR2 is FNYEAQ. The whole variable domain, filled in from reference TRBV7-6 and TRBJ1-2, reads GAGVSQSPRYKVTKRGQDVALRCDPISGHVSLYWYRQALGQGPEFLTYFNYEAQQDKSGLPNDRFSAERPEGSISTLTIQRTEQRDSAMYRCASSLENRVGYGYTFGSGTRLTVV.

This clone showed up just once. The rearrangement joins TRBV2 to TRBJ1-2; D gene unclear. With 0 bases removed from V and 1 base from J, the gap between germline ends came to 12 bases. This CDR3 has 16 amino acids. Germline lookup yields CDR1 SNHLY and CDR2 FYNNEI. The CDR3 sequence is CASSEAPGSINYGYTF. For the CDR3, the DNA is TGTGCCAGCAGTGAAGCGCCAGGCAGCATTAACTATGGCTACACCTTC.

In its sample, this clone was seen a few times. V gene TRBV2 combines with J gene TRBJ1-6; no clear D gene. Trimming removed 8 bases at V and 7 bases at J, with 18 bases between. The CDR3 is 15 amino acids. Per the germline V gene, CDR1 is SNHLY and CDR2 is FYNNEI. CDR3 nucleotide sequence: TGTGCCAGCCGAATCGCTGACACCGAAAATTCACCCCTCCACTTT. Its translation is CASRIADTENSPLHF.

The rearrangement links TRBV4-1 to TRBJ2-3, with 7 positions matching TRBD1. The ends lost 1 base at V and 1 base at J; junction bases unmatched: 8. This CDR3 contains 17 residues. CDR1 is MGHRA, CDR2 YSYEKL, per germline. This chain's CDR3 is CASSQAETGWGTDTQYF. The CDR3 DNA reads as TGCGCCAGCAGCCAAGCGGAGACAGGGTGGGGCACAGATACGCAGTATTTT.

The chain joins TRBV2 to TRBJ2-2; D remains ambiguous. This CDR3 region has 11 residues. The germline V gene has CDR1 SNHLY and CDR2 FYNNEI. The V end was cut by 4 bases, the J end by 9 bases, with 6 bases between. The CDR3 spells CASSAIRELFF. Here the CDR3 DNA reads TGTGCCAGCAGTGCCATCCGGGAGCTGTTTTTT.

This chain joins TRBV3-1 (or the pseudogene TRBV3-2) and TRBJ2-1; 9 positions agree with TRBD2. Looked up from germline, CDR1 is LGHDT and CDR2 is YNNKEL (reference sequence). V trimming: 0 bases; J trimming: 10 bases; junction bases outside the gene matches: 7. The CDR3 spans 15 residues. In DNA form, the CDR3 reads TGTGCCAGCAGCCAAGATTACAGGCTAGCGGGAGAGCAGTTCTTC. Translating gives CASSQDYRLAGEQFF.

CDR3 residues: CASSKIAVEYEQYV. DNA of the CDR3: TGTGCCAGCAGTAAAATAGCGGTGGAGTACGAGCAGTACGTC. The chain combines TRBV6-2 or TRBV6-3 with TRBJ2-7; perhaps TRBD2 as D (6 bases). The CDR3 covers 14 residues. Trimming took 5 bases from V and 4 from J, leaving 15 bases between them. Germline CDR1 is MNHEY and CDR2 is SVGEGT.

The chain combines TRBV3-1 (or the pseudogene TRBV3-2) with TRBJ1-2; D not certain. From germline, CDR1 is LGHDT and CDR2 YNNKEL (reference sequence). This CDR3 region has 12 residues. V was clipped by 5 bases and J by 5 bases, with 9 bases between them. The CDR3 region has the DNA TGTGCCAGCAGCGATGGCCTGTATGGCTACACCTTC. Its protein product is CASSDGLYGYTF.

The chain employs TRBV7-2 and TRBJ2-2; a possible D gene is TRBD2 (6 bases). In germline, CDR1 is SGHTA, CDR2 FQGNSA. Trimming took 3 bases from V and 4 from J, leaving 9 bases between them. The CDR3 is 14 amino acids. This CDR3 is CASSFGGITGELFF. The CDR3 nucleotides read TGTGCCAGCAGCTTCGGCGGGATCACCGGGGAGCTGTTTTTT. Combining the CDR3 with reference TRBV7-2 and TRBJ2-2 gives the whole variable domain GAGVSQSPSNKVTEKGKDVELRCDPISGHTALYWYRQSLGQGLEFLIYFQGNSAPDKSGLPSDRFSAERTGGSVSTLTIQRTQQEDSAVYLCASSFGGITGELFFGEGSRLTVL.

The chain has TRBV11-3 and TRBJ1-5, with D perhaps matching TRBD1 (5 bases). CDR1 is SGHNT, CDR2 YENEEA, per germline. V lost 6 bases to trimming and J lost 7 bases, with 13 bases between them. The CDR3 has 13 amino acids. CDR3 in DNA: TGTGCCAGCAGTTGGTCGGGGGGGCAGCCCCAGCATTTT. Amino acid sequence: CASSWSGGQPQHF. The full variable domain, with the rest looked up from reference TRBV11-3 and TRBJ1-5, is EAGVVQSPRYKIIEKKQPVAFWCNPISGHNTLYWYLQNLGQGPELLIRYENEEAVDDSQLPKDRFSAERLKGVDSTLKIQPAELGDSAVYLCASSWSGGQPQHFGDGTRLSIL.

The rearrangement joins TRBV5-6 to TRBJ1-1; unclear D gene. The germline gives CDR1 SGHDT, CDR2 YYEEEE. The CDR3 is 12 residues long. Between the trimmed V and J ends, which lost 4 bases and 6 bases, there was a span of 10 bases. CDR3 sequence (DNA): TGTGCCAGCAGCAGGGCGGGATCTGAAGCTTTCTTT. Protein: CASSRAGSEAFF.

The chain couples TRBV19 to TRBJ1-1; 9 nucleotides line up with TRBD1. Germline trimming cut 5 bases from V and 1 base from J; bases unmatched to any gene: 2. CDR1 and CDR2 (germline): LNHDA, SQIVND (reference sequence). CDR3 length equals 14 residues. The DNA of the CDR3 is TGTGCCAGTAGTGAGGGACAGGGGAACACTGAAGCTTTCTTT. It codes for CASSEGQGNTEAFF.

In its sample, this clone was seen once. V and J are TRBV5-6 and TRBJ1-2, with D maybe TRBD1 (6 bases). Germline loops: CDR1 SGHDT, CDR2 YYEEEE. V was clipped by 4 bases and J by 5 bases, with 27 bases between them. The CDR3 consists of 18 residues. The CDR3 DNA sequence: TGTGCCAGCAGCCCGGACCCCGGTCGTAGGCAGGGGAGTTATGGCTACACCTTC. Translating gives CASSPDPGRRQGSYGYTF.

The V and J genes are TRBV14 and TRBJ2-3; possible D gene TRBD2, 5 bases. CDR1 and CDR2 from the germline V gene are SGHDN and FVKESK. V lost 5 bases, J lost 7 bases, and 22 bases lay in between. CDR3 length: 16 amino acids. CDR3: CASSGLRREAGNTQYF. The CDR3 DNA reads TGTGCCAGCAGCGGACTGAGAAGGGAAGCTGGTAATACGCAGTATTTT.

Written as DNA, the CDR3 is TGTGCCAGCAGCCCGGGACTCGCGCGCCGGTATTTT. It encodes CASSPGLARRYF. The rearrangement links TRBV14 to TRBJ2-3; possible D gene TRBD2, 6 bases. CDR3 length equals 12 residues. V lost 4 bases and J lost 14, with 16 bases in between. From germline, CDR1 is SGHDN and CDR2 FVKESK.

The rearrangement joins TRBV27 to TRBJ2-1; D unclear. The CDR3 is made up of 12 amino acids. V shed 7 bases and J shed 9 bases, with 13 bases lying between them. Germline V gene sequence: CDR1 MNHEY, CDR2 SMNVEV (reference sequence). The CDR3 sequence is CASKGSPGEQFF. CDR3 nucleotides: TGTGCCAGCAAAGGCTCCCCGGGTGAGCAGTTCTTC.

In this sample, this clone turned up once. V is TRBV6-5 and J is TRBJ1-2, with 7 positions matching TRBD1. V dropped 2 bases and J dropped 4; count of bases not matched to a gene: 10. The CDR3 consists of 16 residues. The germline V gene has CDR1 MNHEY and CDR2 SVGAGI. The DNA of the CDR3 is TGTGCCAGCAGTTACCCGAAGGCGGAGGGGGCCTATGGCTACACCTTC. It codes for CASSYPKAEGAYGYTF.

This rearrangement joins TRBV27 to TRBJ1-2; 9 positions match TRBD1. V dropped 6 bases and J dropped 8; count of bases not matched to a gene: 7. Germline V gene sequence: CDR1 MNHEY, CDR2 SMNVEV (reference sequence). This CDR3 is 13 amino acids long. CDR3 sequence reads: CASSTRQGVGYTF. The CDR3 nucleotides are TGTGCCAGCAGCACCCGACAGGGGGTGGGCTACACCTTC.